The clone carrying this TCR beta chain was counted ten times or more. No antigen is known for it. TCR beta CDR3 amplification used RNA transcripts. Amplification began with first-round RT-PCR using HTBI primers, then second-round multiplex PCR was performed. TCRdb re-called the multiplex PCR reads with MiXCR, one entry per CDR3 protein. The sample records about 600,000 distinct CDR3 sequences, under 45% being singletons. Trimming removed 3 bases at V and 0 bases at J, with 11 bases between. This CDR3 contains 15 residues. Germline V gene sequence: CDR1 MGHRA, CDR2 YSYEKL. The data originate from a study of Graves' ophthalmopathy and Graves' hyperthyroidism. General study results and limits: The authors also found most expanded thyroid clonotypes above 0.001 frequency in blood. Both a roughly 65% sensitivity and an approximately 72% specificity characterized the model's predictions of ophthalmopathy progression.

Among the hyperthyroidism patients, all were newly diagnosed, aged 18 to 65, with under 2 months' duration. Serum thyroxine and TRAb, along with clinical symptoms, thyroid ultrasound and orbital computed tomography, were what diagnosis relied on. Sequenced sample: peripheral blood or thyroid tissue (not recorded which). The sequence was collected from an adult man with Graves' hyperthyroidism. The J gene is TRBJ1-1, the V gene TRBV4-1; D is unclear. CDR3 bases: TGCGCCAGCAGCCAGAGACCGGATCTGAACACTGAAGCTTTCTTT. Amino acid sequence: CASSQRPDLNTEAFF.